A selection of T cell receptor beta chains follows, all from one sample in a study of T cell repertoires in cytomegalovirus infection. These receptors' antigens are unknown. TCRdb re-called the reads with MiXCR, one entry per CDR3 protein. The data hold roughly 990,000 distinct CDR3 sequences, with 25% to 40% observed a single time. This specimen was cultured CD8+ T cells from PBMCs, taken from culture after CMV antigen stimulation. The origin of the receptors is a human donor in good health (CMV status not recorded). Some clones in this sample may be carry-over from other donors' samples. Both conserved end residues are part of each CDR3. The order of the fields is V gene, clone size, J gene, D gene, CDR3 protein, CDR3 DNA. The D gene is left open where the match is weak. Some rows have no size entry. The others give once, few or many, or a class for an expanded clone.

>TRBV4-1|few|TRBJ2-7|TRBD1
CASSQKKGQGYEQYF
TGCGCCAGCAGCCAAAAAAAGGGACAGGGCTACGAGCAGTACTTC
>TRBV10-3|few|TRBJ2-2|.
CAILMTRGDTGELFF
TGTGCCATCCTCATGACCAGGGGAGACACCGGGGAGCTGTTTTTT
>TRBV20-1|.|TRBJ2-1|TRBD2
CSATSRLAGDFSYNEQFF
TGCAGTGCTACATCGAGACTAGCGGGGGATTTCTCCTACAATGAGCAGTTCTTC
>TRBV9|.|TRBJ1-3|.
CASSSAGSGGNTIYF
TGTGCCAGCAGCTCAGCAGGGTCGGGTGGAAACACCATATATTTT
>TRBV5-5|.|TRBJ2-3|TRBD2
CASIFRLAGPTDTQYF
TGTGCCAGCATCTTCCGACTAGCGGGTCCCACAGATACGCAGTATTTT
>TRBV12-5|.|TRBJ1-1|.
CASGLSPLTEAFF
TGTGCTAGTGGTTTGTCCCCCCTCACTGAAGCTTTCTTT
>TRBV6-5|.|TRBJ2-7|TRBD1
CASSYWTGSNEQYF
TGTGCCAGCAGTTACTGGACAGGGAGCAACGAGCAGTACTTC
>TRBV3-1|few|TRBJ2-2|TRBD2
CASSQTGGANTGELFF
TGTGCCAGCAGCCAGACCGGGGGGGCGAACACCGGGGAGCTGTTTTTT
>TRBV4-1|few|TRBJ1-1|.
CASSQVRVRGNTEAFF
TGCGCCAGCAGCCAAGTAAGGGTCAGGGGGAACACTGAAGCTTTCTTT
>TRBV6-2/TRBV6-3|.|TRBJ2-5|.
CASSGDKGNQETQYF
TGTGCCAGCAGTGGGGACAAGGGAAACCAAGAGACCCAGTACTTC
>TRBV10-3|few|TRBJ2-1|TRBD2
CAISKAGGDNEQFF
TGTGCCATCAGCAAAGCGGGGGGCGACAATGAGCAGTTCTTC